This T cell receptor beta chain was captured in a study of cytotoxic CD8 clonotypes in ibrutinib-treated CLL (dated by TCRdb to about 2021). With regard to the full study: The cohort included about 15 treatment-naive and eleven to twelve relapsed/refractory patients; roughly 17 were IGHV unmutated. Partial responses were observed in 24 patients and complete responses in 2; after a median follow-up of roughly 62 months, remission was maintained in 15 or so patients and progression was observed in approximately twelve. Response samples were taken after a median of around 13 months on treatment, ranging from about 6 to 40 months. On average, each sample had roughly 250,000 productive templates and roughly 95,000 productive rearrangements. Longitudinal samples were available for about 30% of the 86 trial participants. Cryopreserved peripheral blood mononuclear cells were collected at three points: before therapy, at response, and at either sustained remission or disease progression. Every remission and progressive disease sample was obtained while ibrutinib was still being received by the patients.

V is trimmed back by 8 bases and J by 5 bases, and the junction contains 0 bases that no gene match accounts for. CDR1 and CDR2 were assigned from the germline V gene (reference sequence) as MNHNY and SVGAGI. The CDR3 contains 11 residues, cysteine and phenylalanine counted. Only the CDR3 DNA is retained, 33 bases long and in frame from the first base. Remarks on this clone: There is no known antigen for this receptor. No qualities accompany the bases; no much larger clone lies one base away.

The goal of deep resolution MiSeq sequencing was a depth between 1 in 1 million and 1 in 200,000 T cells, and coverage averaged 10x per clonotype. The immunoSEQ hsTCRB Kit was used to generate the TCR beta libraries. Regarding the original processing steps: Data were analyzed with ImmunoSEQ Data Assistant and ImmunoSEQ Analyzer, with V, D and J genes assigned per IMGT definitions. Clonality was computed as one minus normalized Shannon entropy of productive rearrangement frequencies, ranging from 0 to 1. Public clonotype analysis was restricted to overrepresented clonotypes comprising at least 0.05% of each patient's repertoire. Repertoires from approximately 13 age-matched healthy donors in immuneACCESS were used as clonality controls. TCRdb stores this immuneACCESS table with in-frame sequences only. Part of the clones is absent; in the studies checked, under half of the shortfall reflects unresolved V genes, and no reason is known for the rest. The V and J calls and clone size come from that table; D and trimming were worked out from the DNA. Counted in this sample were 130,000 to 150,000 clones; 75% to 85% of them appeared once. More than 10% of the sample lies in the top ten.

Paper-wide results and their limitations: Clonality rose at ibrutinib response, remained stable during sustained remission, and dropped back toward baseline at progression. Baseline clonality exceeded that of age-matched healthy donors and correlated strongly with circulating CD8+ T-cell counts. Public clonotypes were rare and either contracted or stayed stable during treatment, and the rise in clonality at ibrutinib response reflected the expansion of private clonotypes. Sustained-remission and progressing patients did not have matched sampling times, and lymph node repertoires were not examined.

Sample time point, as interpreted from the label and publication: about 11 months on ibrutinib. Roughly 2 micrograms of genomic DNA were extracted from cryopreserved PBMCs for TCR beta library preparation. High-throughput TCR beta sequencing was performed on longitudinal blood samples from CLL patients receiving ibrutinib monotherapy. The patients took part in an open-label, single-center phase 2 trial of ibrutinib monotherapy. The receptor was isolated from a human donor with chronic lymphocytic leukemia. The source was PBMCs, collected after 12 months of ibrutinib treatment. Recombination joined TRBV6-6 with TRBJ2-3; the central 8 bases match TRBD1. The nucleotide sequence reads TGTGCCAGCGACAGGGGAGATACGCAGTATTTT. Translated, this gives CASDRGDTQYF.